The sequence of this T cell receptor beta chain was determined in a study of OX40 agonist ivuxolimab in advanced cancers. Study observations and caveats: Dose levels from 0.1 to 3.0 mg/kg saw CD4+ and CD8+ blood T cells expand clonally by week 6. Partial responders treated at 0.1-3.0 mg/kg exhibited clonal expansion among the lowest measured.

Assay: immunoSEQ multiplex PCR; the TCRdb copy retains only in-frame clones and omits some. This sample yields 60,000 or so clones, of which around 92% are seen a single time; around 25% belongs to the top ten. Trimming removed 2 bases at V and 5 bases at J, with 12 bases between. Germline V gene lookup returns CDR1 SGHTA and CDR2 FQGTGA. The CDR3 contains 14 residues. This clone has only one observation. The antigen remains undetermined. The source is an adult with an advanced solid tumor such as melanoma, head and neck, liver or kidney cancer. The input for sequencing was CD4+ or CD8+ T cells sorted from blood, taken in a trial of the OX40 agonist ivuxolimab. The chain links TRBV7-3 to TRBJ2-5; D gene ambiguous. The CDR3 DNA sequence: TGTGCCAGCAGCTTAGGTGACCGAACTGAGACCCAGTACTTC. Translated: CASSLGDRTETQYF.